This T cell receptor (beta chain) was retrieved from a study of OX40 agonist ivuxolimab in advanced cancers. V lost 4 bases to trimming and J lost 5 bases; unmatched junction nucleotides: 10. CDR3 length: 15 residues. CDR1 SGDLS and CDR2 YYNGEE come from the germline V gene. Sequenced by immunoSEQ multiplex PCR; TCRdb stores in-frame clones only, minus some. The sample lists approximately 80,000 clones; roughly 91% were seen once. The sequencing here drew on CD4+ or CD8+ T cells sorted from blood, taken in a trial of the OX40 agonist ivuxolimab. The source is an adult with an advanced solid tumor such as melanoma, head and neck, liver or kidney cancer. The J gene is TRBJ2-5, the V gene TRBV9; TRBD2 matches at 8 bases. The CDR3 here is CASSLGGGGPETQYF. The DNA of the CDR3 is TGTGCCAGCAGCCTCGGCGGCGGGGGGCCTGAGACCCAGTACTTC.